A selection of T cell receptor beta chains follows, all from one sample in a study of metastatic and nonmetastatic thyroid tumors. Via MiXCR, TCRdb re-called the PCR reads. The sample consists of over 15,000 clones, around 3.8% of them appearing once. Sequences were obtained from tumor tissue. Source of these receptors: a female donor with papillary thyroid cancer or a benign thyroid nodule (not recorded which). Some clones in this sample may be carry-over from other donors' samples. The CDR3 runs from the conserved cysteine through the conserved F or W. The order of the fields is J gene, clone size, V gene, CDR3 protein. Size tells how often a clone was seen (once, few, many) or the class of an expanded clone, and some rows leave it out.

>TRBJ2-2|many|TRBV12-5
CASGLYRANTGELFF
>TRBJ1-1|few|TRBV12-3/TRBV12-4
CASSSPGPQNTEAFF
>TRBJ2-2|NA|TRBV7-9
CASSLRGAFTGELFF
>TRBJ1-5|NA|TRBV4-1
CASSHNSGQPQHF
>TRBJ1-2|NA|TRBV3-1
CASSQAARQGVSGYTF
>TRBJ2-7|few|TRBV20-1
CSARDNWDTTYEQYF
>TRBJ2-7|NA|TRBV19
CASTPRWAGTGSYEQYF
>TRBJ2-2|few|TRBV7-8
CASSRKRVFANTGELFF
>TRBJ1-4|few|TRBV5-6
CASSLNLRTGGKLFF
>TRBJ2-1|few|TRBV7-2
CASSSNAGEQFF
>TRBJ1-5|NA|TRBV7-6
CASSLRQYGARNQPEHF
>TRBJ1-2|few|TRBV11-3
CASSLEQGYGYTF
>TRBJ2-7|few|TRBV28
CASSLITRSGRSEQYF
>TRBJ2-1|few|TRBV20-1
CSARPFAGLSNEQFF
>TRBJ1-1|few|TRBV4-1
CASSQDNLGPNTEAFF
>TRBJ1-6|few|TRBV6-2/TRBV6-3
CASSQSRTDYSSSYNSPLHF
>TRBJ2-6|few|TRBV10-3
CAISGGRWANVLTF
>TRBJ2-7|few|TRBV5-1
CASSLGPTGSYEQYF
>TRBJ2-3|NA|TRBV19
CASSIAGGSTDTQYF
>TRBJ2-7|few|TRBV6-9
CASSYDRTSLTYEQYF
>TRBJ2-4|few|TRBV24-1
CATSDRTGSTQYF
>TRBJ1-4|NA|TRBV28
CASSPRQGEAEKLFF
>TRBJ2-3|NA|TRBV28
CASSIGTSSTDTQYF
>TRBJ2-7|NA|TRBV10-1
CASSDSGSSYEQYF
>TRBJ2-2|few|TRBV28
CASSLHRDRVGELFF
>TRBJ1-2|few|TRBV6-1
CASSVSDRVGYTF
>TRBJ1-2|few|TRBV6-1
CASSESETPLNYCYTF
>TRBJ1-4|NA|TRBV7-9
CASSHWTHKRNEKLFF
>TRBJ2-2|many|TRBV11-3
CASSPTPGLAGGGAVTGELLF
>TRBJ1-1|NA|TRBV12-3/TRBV12-4
CASSFGLTEAFF
>TRBJ1-1|few|TRBV7-9
CASSLGTGANLNTEAFF
>TRBJ1-5|many|TRBV24-1
CATSPDGNQPQHF
>TRBJ2-1|NA|TRBV7-9
CASSYGGPSYNEQFF
>TRBJ1-2|few|TRBV6-2/TRBV6-3
CASSAGTGGADGYTF
>TRBJ2-1|NA|TRBV11-3
CASSRQTSGSNEQFF
>TRBJ1-2|NA|TRBV2
CASSDSYYGYTF
>TRBJ1-1|NA|TRBV27
CASRGYMNTEAFF
>TRBJ2-4|NA|TRBV28
CASSLYPLAKNIQYF
>TRBJ2-7|NA|TRBV7-9
CASSPSTGLHEQYF
>TRBJ2-1|NA|TRBV6-2/TRBV6-3
CASSLTGERGNEQFF
>TRBJ2-1|few|TRBV6-2/TRBV6-3
CASTRTGYNEQFF
>TRBJ2-2|NA|TRBV28
CASISFDRGGTGELFF
>TRBJ2-7|few|TRBV28
CASSIADSSSYEQYF
>TRBJ2-5|NA|TRBV15
CATSAWTSGKQETQYF
>TRBJ1-2|few|TRBV5-1
CASSPPGGAYGYTF
>TRBJ2-7|few|TRBV12-5
CASATTGSPYEQYF
>TRBJ2-7|NA|TRBV2
CASNKAGAEYEQYF
>TRBJ2-2|few|TRBV6-5
CASSTSPNTGELFF
>TRBJ1-3|NA|TRBV28
CASTPPGTGNTIYF
>TRBJ2-7|few|TRBV6-2/TRBV6-3
CASSPGGVHEQYF
>TRBJ1-1|few|TRBV6-1
CASTLSTEAFF
>TRBJ1-5|few|TRBV12-3/TRBV12-4
CASSFGSSNQPQHF
>TRBJ1-1|NA|TRBV27
CASSFMGNTEAFF
>TRBJ1-5|medium-sized|TRBV30
CAWGGYDNQPQHF
>TRBJ1-2|medium-sized|TRBV20-1
CSARAPRQGGNYGYTF
>TRBJ1-3|few|TRBV7-2
CASSLGPPNSGNTIYF
>TRBJ2-4|NA|TRBV4-2
CASSQGVGHEVNIQYF